The TCR beta chain described here comes from a study of shared clonotypes between healthy human individuals. Assay: immunoSEQ multiplex PCR; the TCRdb copy retains only in-frame clones and omits some. Here the sample spans 2 million to 2.5 million clones, 92% being singletons. CDR1 and CDR2 (germline): SGHRS, YFSETQ. Unmatched junction bases numbered 2, after V lost 2 bases and J lost 4 bases. The CDR3 runs to 13 residues. The chain has TRBV5-1 and TRBJ1-1; TRBD1 matches 7 bases. This TCR came from a man aged 18 to 30 in good health. Some clones in this sample may be carry-over from other donors' samples. The sequenced sample consisted of naive CD4+ T cells from PBMCs. Stated subset: CD45RA+ positively selected. Here the CDR3 DNA reads TGCGCCAGCAGCTTACGACAGGGCACTGAAGCTTTCTTT. Amino acid sequence: CASSLRQGTEAFF.